Sequencing of this T cell receptor beta chain was carried out in a study of CD8+CD57+ T cells in acquired aplastic anemia. CDR1 and CDR2 from the germline V gene are DFQATT and SNEGSKA (reference sequence). The CDR3 has 14 amino acids. V was clipped by 3 bases and J by 4 bases; unmatched bases: 4. Genomic DNA, serving as template, underwent TCR beta VDJ and CDR3 profiling. TCRdb used MiXCR to reprocess the reads, holding one entry per CDR3 protein. The sample has some 280,000 distinct CDR3 sequences, approximately 56% seen once. Sequenced: sorted CD4+, CD8+, or CD8+CD57+ T cells (not recorded which) from PBMCs. This TCR was sampled from a human donor with severe aplastic anemia or a healthy control (not recorded which). The J gene is TRBJ2-5, the V gene TRBV20-1, with 11 bases lining up with TRBD1. The CDR3 coding sequence is TGCAGTGCTAGGCGGACAGGGGGCGCAGAGACCCAGTACTTC. Protein sequence: CSARRTGGAETQYF.